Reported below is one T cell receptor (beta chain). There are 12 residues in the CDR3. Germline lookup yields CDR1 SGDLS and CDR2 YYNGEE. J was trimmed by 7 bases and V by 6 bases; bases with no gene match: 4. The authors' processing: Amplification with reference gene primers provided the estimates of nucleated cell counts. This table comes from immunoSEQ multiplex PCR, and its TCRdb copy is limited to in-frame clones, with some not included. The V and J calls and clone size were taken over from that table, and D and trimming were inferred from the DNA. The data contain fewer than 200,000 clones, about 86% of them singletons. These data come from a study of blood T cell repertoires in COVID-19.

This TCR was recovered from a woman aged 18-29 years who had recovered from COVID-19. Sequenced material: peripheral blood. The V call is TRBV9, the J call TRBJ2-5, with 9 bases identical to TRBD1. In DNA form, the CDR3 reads TGTGCCAGCACCCCGACAGGGGGGACCCAGTACTTC. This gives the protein CASTPTGGTQYF.